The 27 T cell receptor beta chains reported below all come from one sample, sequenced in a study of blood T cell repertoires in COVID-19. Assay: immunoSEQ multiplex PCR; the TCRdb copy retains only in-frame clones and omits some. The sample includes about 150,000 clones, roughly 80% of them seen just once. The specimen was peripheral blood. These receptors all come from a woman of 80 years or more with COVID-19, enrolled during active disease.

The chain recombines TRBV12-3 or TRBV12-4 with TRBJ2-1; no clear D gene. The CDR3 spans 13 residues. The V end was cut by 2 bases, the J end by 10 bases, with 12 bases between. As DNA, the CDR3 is TGTGCCAGCAGTTTACGAGGCGCCATCGAGCAGTTCTTC. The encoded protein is CASSLRGAIEQFF.

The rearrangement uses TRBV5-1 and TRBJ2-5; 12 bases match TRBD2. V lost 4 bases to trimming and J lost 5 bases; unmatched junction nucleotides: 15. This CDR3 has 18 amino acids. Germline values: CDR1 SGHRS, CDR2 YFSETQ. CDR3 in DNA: TGCGCCAGCAGCCCAAGTCCTAGCGGGAGGGCAAAGGGGGAGACCCAGTACTTC. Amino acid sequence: CASSPSPSGRAKGETQYF.

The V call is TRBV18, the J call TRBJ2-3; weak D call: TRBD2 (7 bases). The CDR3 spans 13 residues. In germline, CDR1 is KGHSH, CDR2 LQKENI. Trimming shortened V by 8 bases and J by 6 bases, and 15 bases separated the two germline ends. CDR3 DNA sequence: TGTGCCAGCCAACCGGGGGGCCGGGATACGCAGTATTTT. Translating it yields CASQPGGRDTQYF. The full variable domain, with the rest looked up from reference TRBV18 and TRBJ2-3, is NAGVMQNPRHLVRRRGQEARLRCSPMKGHSHVYWYRQLPEEGLKFMVYLQKENIIDESGMPKERFSAEFPKEGPSILRIQQVVRGDSAAYFCASQPGGRDTQYFGPGTRLTVL.

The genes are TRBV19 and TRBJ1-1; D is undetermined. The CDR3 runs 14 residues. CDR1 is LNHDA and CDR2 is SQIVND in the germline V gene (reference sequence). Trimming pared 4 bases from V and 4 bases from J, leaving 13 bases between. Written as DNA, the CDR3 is TGTGCCAGTAGTACCGCGGGGTCCGGCACTGAAGCTTTCTTT. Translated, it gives CASSTAGSGTEAFF.

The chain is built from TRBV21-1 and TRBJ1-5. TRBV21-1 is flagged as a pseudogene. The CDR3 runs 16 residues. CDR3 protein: CASSKALTGVDQPQHF. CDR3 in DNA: TGTGCCAGCAGCAAAGCGCTTACGGGTGTAGATCAGCCCCAGCATTTT.

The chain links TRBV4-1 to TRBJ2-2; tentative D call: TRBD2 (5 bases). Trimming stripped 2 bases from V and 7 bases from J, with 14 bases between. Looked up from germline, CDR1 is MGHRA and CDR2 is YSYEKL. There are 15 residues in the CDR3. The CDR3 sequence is CASSQPSRGDGELFF. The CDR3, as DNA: TGCGCCAGCAGCCAACCCAGCCGGGGAGACGGGGAGCTGTTTTTT.

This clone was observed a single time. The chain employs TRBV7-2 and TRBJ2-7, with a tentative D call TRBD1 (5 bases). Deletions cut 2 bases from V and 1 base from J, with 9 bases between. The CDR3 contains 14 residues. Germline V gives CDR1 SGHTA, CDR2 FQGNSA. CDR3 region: CASSLQGSSYEQYF. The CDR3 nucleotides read TGTGCCAGCAGCTTACAGGGTTCATCCTACGAGCAGTACTTC.

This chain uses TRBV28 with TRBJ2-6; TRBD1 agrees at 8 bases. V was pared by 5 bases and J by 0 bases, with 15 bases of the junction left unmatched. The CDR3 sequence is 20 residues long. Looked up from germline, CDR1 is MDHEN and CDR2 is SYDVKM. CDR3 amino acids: CASSGVLGTGQVSGANVLTF. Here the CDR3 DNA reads TGTGCCAGCAGTGGAGTCCTGGGGACAGGTCAGGTCTCTGGGGCCAACGTCCTGACTTTC.

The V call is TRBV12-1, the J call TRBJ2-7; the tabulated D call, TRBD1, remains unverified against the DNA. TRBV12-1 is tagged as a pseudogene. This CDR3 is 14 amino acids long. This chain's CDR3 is CASSFQGQSYEQYF. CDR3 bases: TGTGCCAGCAGCTTTCAAGGACAGTCCTACGAGCAGTACTTC.

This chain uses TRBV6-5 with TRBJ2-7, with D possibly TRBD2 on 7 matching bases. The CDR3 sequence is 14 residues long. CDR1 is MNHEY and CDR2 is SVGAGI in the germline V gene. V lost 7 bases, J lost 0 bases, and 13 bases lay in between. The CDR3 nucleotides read TGTGCCAGCACCGAGGGGGGGAGCTCCTACGAGCAGTACTTC. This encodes CASTEGGSSYEQYF.

The CDR3 DNA reads as TGTGCCAGCAGCGCCGAGTTGAGCAGGGGGTATGGTTCACCCCTCCACTTT. It codes for CASSAELSRGYGSPLHF. The chain links TRBV5-5 to TRBJ1-6, with 7 bases matching TRBD1. Germline CDR1 and CDR2: SGHKS and YYEKEE (reference sequence). The V segment lost 4 bases and the J segment 9 bases; nucleotides outside the gene matches: 16. The CDR3 runs to 17 residues.

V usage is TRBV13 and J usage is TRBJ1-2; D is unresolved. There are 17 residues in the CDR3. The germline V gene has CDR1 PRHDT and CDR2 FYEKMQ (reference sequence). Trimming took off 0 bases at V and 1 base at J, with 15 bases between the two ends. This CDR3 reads CASSLGGPRVGNYGYTF. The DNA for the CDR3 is TGTGCCAGCAGCTTAGGAGGTCCTCGGGTGGGTAACTATGGCTACACCTTC. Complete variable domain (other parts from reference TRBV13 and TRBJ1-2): AAGVIQSPRHLIKEKRETATLKCYPIPRHDTVYWYQQGPGQDPQFLISFYEKMQSDKGSIPDRFSAQQFSDYHSELNMSSLELGDSALYFCASSLGGPRVGNYGYTFGSGTRLTVV.

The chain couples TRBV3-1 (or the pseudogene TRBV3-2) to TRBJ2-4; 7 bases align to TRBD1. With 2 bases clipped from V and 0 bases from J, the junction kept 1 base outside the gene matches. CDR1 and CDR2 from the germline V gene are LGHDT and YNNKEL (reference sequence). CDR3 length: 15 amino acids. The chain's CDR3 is CASSQSGGAKNIQYF. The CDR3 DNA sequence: TGTGCCAGCAGCCAATCAGGGGGAGCCAAAAACATTCAGTACTTC.

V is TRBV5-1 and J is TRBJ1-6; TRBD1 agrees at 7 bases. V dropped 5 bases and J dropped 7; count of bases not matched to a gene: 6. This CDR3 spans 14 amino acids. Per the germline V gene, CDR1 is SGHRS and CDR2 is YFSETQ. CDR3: CASRRQGENSPLHF. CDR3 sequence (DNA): TGCGCCAGCAGAAGACAGGGAGAAAATTCACCCCTCCACTTT.

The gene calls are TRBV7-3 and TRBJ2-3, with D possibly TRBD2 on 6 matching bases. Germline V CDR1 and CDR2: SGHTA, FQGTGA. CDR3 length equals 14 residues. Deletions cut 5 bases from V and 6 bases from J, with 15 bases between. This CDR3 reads CASSKDGGWDTQYF. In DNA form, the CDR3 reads TGTGCCAGCAGCAAGGACGGAGGGTGGGATACGCAGTATTTT.

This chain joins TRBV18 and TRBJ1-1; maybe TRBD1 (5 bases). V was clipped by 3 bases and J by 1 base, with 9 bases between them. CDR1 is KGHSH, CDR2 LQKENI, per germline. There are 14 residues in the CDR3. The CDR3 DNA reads TGTGCCAGCTCACCTGGACACCCGAACACTGAAGCTTTCTTT. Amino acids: CASSPGHPNTEAFF.

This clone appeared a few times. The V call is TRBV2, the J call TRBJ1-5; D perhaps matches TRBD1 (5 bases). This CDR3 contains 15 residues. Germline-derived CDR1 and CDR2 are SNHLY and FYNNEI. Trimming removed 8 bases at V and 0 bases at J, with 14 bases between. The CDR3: CASCRGSNSNQPQHF. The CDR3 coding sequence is TGTGCCAGCTGCCGGGGGAGCAATAGCAATCAGCCCCAGCATTTT. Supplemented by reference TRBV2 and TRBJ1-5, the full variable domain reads EPEVTQTPSHQVTQMGQEVILRCVPISNHLYFYWYRQILGQKVEFLVSFYNNEISEKSEIFDDQFSVERPDGSNFTLKIRSTKLEDSAMYFCASCRGSNSNQPQHFGDGTRLSIL.

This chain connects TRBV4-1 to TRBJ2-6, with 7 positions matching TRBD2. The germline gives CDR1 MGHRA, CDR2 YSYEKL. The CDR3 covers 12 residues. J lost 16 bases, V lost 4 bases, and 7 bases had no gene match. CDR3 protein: CASSLSKGLLTF. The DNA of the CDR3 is TGCGCCAGCAGCCTCTCAAAGGGACTACTGACTTTC.

DNA of the CDR3: TGCAGCGCCTGGCACAATGAGCAGTTCTTC. It translates to CSAWHNEQFF. The rearrangement uses TRBV29-1 and TRBJ2-1; D is undetermined. V was trimmed by 7 bases and J by 5 bases, leaving 6 bases between them. The CDR3 spans 10 residues. Germline V gives CDR1 SQVTM, CDR2 ANQGSEA.

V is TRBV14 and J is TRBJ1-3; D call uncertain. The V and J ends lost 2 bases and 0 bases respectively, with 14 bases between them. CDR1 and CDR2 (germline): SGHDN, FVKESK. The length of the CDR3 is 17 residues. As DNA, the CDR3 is TGTGCCAGCAGCCAAAGGCCAGGCAGCAGCTCTGGAAACACCATATATTTT. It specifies CASSQRPGSSSGNTIYF. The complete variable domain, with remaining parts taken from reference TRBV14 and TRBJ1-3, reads EAGVTQFPSHSVIEKGQTVTLRCDPISGHDNLYWYRRVMGKEIKFLLHFVKESKQDESGMPNNRFLAERTGGTYSTLKVQPAELEDSGVYFCASSQRPGSSSGNTIYFGEGSWLTVV.

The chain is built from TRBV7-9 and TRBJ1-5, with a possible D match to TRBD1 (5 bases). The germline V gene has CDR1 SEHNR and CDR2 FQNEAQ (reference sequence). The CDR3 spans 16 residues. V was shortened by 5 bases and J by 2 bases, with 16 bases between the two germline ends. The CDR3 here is CASSRPQGDGNQPQHF. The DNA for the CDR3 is TGTGCCAGCAGCCGTCCCCAAGGGGATGGCAATCAGCCCCAGCATTTT.

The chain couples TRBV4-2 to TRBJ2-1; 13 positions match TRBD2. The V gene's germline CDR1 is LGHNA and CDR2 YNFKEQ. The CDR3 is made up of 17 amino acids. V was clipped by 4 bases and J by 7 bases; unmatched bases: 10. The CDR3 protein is CASSRGTSGILGNEQFF. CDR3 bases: TGTGCCAGCAGCCGAGGGACTAGCGGGATTCTGGGAAATGAGCAGTTCTTC.

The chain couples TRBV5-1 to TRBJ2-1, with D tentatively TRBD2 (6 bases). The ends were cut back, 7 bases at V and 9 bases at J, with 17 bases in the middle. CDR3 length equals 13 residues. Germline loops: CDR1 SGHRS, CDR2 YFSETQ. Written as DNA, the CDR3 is TGCGCCAGCGCGATGACGGACTACGGTGAGCAGTTCTTC. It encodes CASAMTDYGEQFF. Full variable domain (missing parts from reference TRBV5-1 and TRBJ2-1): KAGVTQTPRYLIKTRGQQVTLSCSPISGHRSVSWYQQTPGQGLQFLFEYFSETQRNKGNFPGRFSGRQFSNSRSEMNVSTLELGDSALYLCASAMTDYGEQFFGPGTRLTVL.

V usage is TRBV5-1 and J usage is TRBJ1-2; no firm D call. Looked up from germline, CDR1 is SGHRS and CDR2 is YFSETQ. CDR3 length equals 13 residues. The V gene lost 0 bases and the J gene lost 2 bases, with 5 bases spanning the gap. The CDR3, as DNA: TGCGCCAGCAGCTTGGAACAGAACTATGGCTACACCTTC. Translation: CASSLEQNYGYTF.

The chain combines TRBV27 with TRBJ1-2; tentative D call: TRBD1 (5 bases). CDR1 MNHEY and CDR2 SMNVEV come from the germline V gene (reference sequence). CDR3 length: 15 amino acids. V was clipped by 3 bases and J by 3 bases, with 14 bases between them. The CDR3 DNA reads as TGTGCCAGCAGTTTGCCCCCTGGGGCGGACTATGGCTACACCTTC. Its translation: CASSLPPGADYGYTF.

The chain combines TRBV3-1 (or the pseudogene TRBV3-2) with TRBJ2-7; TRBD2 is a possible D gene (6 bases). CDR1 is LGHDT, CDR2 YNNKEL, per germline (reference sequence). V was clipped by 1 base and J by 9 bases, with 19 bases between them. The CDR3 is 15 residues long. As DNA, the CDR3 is TGTGCCAGCAGCCAAGGTTCGGGAGCCTCCGTCGGGCAGTACTTC. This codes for CASSQGSGASVGQYF.

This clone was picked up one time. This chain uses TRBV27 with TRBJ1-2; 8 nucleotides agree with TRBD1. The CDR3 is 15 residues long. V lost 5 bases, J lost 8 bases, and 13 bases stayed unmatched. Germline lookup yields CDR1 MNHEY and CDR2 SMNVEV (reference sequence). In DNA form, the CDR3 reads TGTGCCAGCAGTCGAAACGGGGGACAGGTTTCCGGCTACACCTTC. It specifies CASSRNGGQVSGYTF.